This TCR beta chain is from a study of blood T cell repertoires in COVID-19. Study context: Material from acute and convalescent COVID-19 was sourced from the United States, Italy and Spain. PBMCs, B-cell-depleted T cells, or T cells provided the cDNA or gDNA that made up the material.

As processed by the authors: Amplified reference gene primers provided the basis for estimating nucleated cell counts. The method was immunoSEQ multiplex PCR; TCRdb's version includes in-frame clones alone and lacks a portion of them. That table supplies the V and J calls and clone size; D and trimming were determined from the DNA. The sample contains more than 150,000 clones, roughly 90% of which appear only once. Germline trimming cut 4 bases from V and 0 bases from J; bases unmatched to any gene: 3. The CDR3 has 14 residues. The germline V gene encodes CDR1 SGHRS and CDR2 YFSETQ. This TCR derives from a man aged 40-55 years with acute or convalescent COVID-19. The sample was peripheral blood. V usage is TRBV5-1 and J usage is TRBJ1-1; 7 bases map to TRBD1. The CDR3 reads CASSPGTVNTEAFF. CDR3 DNA: TGCGCCAGCAGCCCCGGGACAGTGAACACTGAAGCTTTCTTT. Using reference TRBV5-1 and TRBJ1-1 for the parts outside the CDR3, the full variable domain is KAGVTQTPRYLIKTRGQQVTLSCSPISGHRSVSWYQQTPGQGLQFLFEYFSETQRNKGNFPGRFSGRQFSNSRSEMNVSTLELGDSALYLCASSPGTVNTEAFFGQGTRLTVV.